This TCR beta chain appears in the sequencing data of a study of blood T cell repertoires in COVID-19. As for the study in general: Samples of COVID-19 (acute and convalescent) were obtained from the United States, Italy and Spain. T cells, B-cell-depleted T cells, or PBMCs supplied cDNA or gDNA.

Germline loops: CDR1 LNHDA, CDR2 SQIVND (reference sequence). The V and J ends lost 6 bases and 4 bases, in that order; junction bases with no gene match: 7. The CDR3 covers 16 residues. Original handling: From reference gene primer amplification, estimates of nucleated cell counts were derived. Measured with immunoSEQ multiplex PCR; TCRdb has only the in-frame clones, and not every one. The DNA gave D and trimming, while V, J and clone size come from that table. The sample lists roughly 200,000 clones, 90% seen once, with approximately 0.62% in the top ten. This receptor was obtained from a man in his fifties or sixties with acute or convalescent COVID-19. Sequencing was carried out using peripheral blood. The chain joins TRBV19 to TRBJ1-6; the match to TRBD1 covers 9 bases. CDR3 DNA: TGTGCCAGTAGCAATACAGGGGGCGCGTATAATTCACCCCTCCACTTT. Protein: CASSNTGGAYNSPLHF.